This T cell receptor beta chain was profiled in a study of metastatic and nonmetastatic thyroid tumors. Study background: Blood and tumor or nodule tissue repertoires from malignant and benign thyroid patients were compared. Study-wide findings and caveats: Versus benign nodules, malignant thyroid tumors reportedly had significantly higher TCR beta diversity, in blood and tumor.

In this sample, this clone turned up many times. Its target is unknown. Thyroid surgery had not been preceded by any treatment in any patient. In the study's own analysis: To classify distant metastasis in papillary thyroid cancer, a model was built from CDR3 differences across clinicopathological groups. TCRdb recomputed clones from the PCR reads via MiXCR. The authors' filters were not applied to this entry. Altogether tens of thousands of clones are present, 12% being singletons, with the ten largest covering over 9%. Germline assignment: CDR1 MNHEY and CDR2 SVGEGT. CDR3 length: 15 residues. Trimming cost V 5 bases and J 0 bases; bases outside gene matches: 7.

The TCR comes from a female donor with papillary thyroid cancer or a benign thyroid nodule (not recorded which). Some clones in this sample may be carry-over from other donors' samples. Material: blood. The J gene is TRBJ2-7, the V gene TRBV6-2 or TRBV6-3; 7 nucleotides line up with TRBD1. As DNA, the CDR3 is TGTGCCAGCAGTGTTCACAGGGGCATCTCCTACGAGCAGTACTTC. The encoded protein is CASSVHRGISYEQYF.